The 4 T cell receptor beta chains below all came from one sample that was sequenced in a study of blood T cell repertoires in COVID-19. The data were produced by immunoSEQ multiplex PCR, yet TCRdb's version contains in-frame clones alone and is incomplete. The sample has about 150,000 clones, about 87% seen once. The sample was peripheral blood. The receptors shown here come from a man between 60 and 75 years old with active or convalescent COVID-19.

The chain links TRBV5-1 to TRBJ2-7; 11 bases are a match to TRBD1. Germline CDR1 is SGHRS and CDR2 is YFSETQ. V was clipped by 3 bases and J by 2 bases; unmatched bases: 4. CDR3 size: 15 residues. The CDR3 is CASSYGQGATYEQYF. The DNA of the CDR3 is TGCGCCAGCAGCTACGGACAGGGGGCTACCTACGAGCAGTACTTC.

The rearrangement joins TRBV19 to TRBJ2-7, with 9 bases lining up with TRBD2. This CDR3 has 16 residues. J lost 0 bases, V lost 5 bases, and 8 bases had no gene match. Germline V gene data show CDR1 as LNHDA and CDR2 as SQIVND (reference sequence). This CDR3 reads CASSRSSSGISYEQYF. CDR3 in DNA: TGTGCCAGTAGTCGATCGTCTAGCGGGATCTCCTACGAGCAGTACTTC.

The rearrangement links TRBV13 to TRBJ2-2; D gene ambiguous. The V gene lost 6 bases and the J gene lost 4 bases, with 9 bases spanning the gap. This CDR3 has 13 residues. The germline V gene encodes CDR1 PRHDT and CDR2 FYEKMQ (reference sequence). This chain's CDR3 is CASRRSPTGELFF. CDR3 in DNA: TGTGCCAGCAGAAGGAGTCCCACCGGGGAGCTGTTTTTT.

The chain carries TRBV3-1 (or the pseudogene TRBV3-2) and TRBJ1-1; 8 bases agree with TRBD1. Germline V gene lookup returns CDR1 LGHDT and CDR2 YNNKEL (reference sequence). This CDR3 contains 12 residues. V gave up 5 bases and J gave up 11 bases; unmatched junction bases: 7. DNA of the CDR3: TGTGCCAGCAGCAGGTTACAGGGGGTGGCTTTCTTT. Protein product: CASSRLQGVAFF.